The subject of this entry is one T cell receptor beta chain. Which antigen it targets is not known. Base-call qualities are not available, and no considerably larger clone is one nucleotide away. These data come from a study of early stage breast cancer tumors (dated by TCRdb to the late 2010s). As for the study more broadly: Of the approximately 16 invasive breast tumors, more than 9 were found to be estrogen receptor-positive, progesterone receptor-positive and HER2-negative. A read coverage of roughly 10-fold per sample was achieved on average. Across all samples, roughly 2,800,000 templates representing 1,097,674 unique clonotypes were detected. Of the approximately 12 ER+/PR+/HER2- tumors, eight were classified as invasive ductal carcinomas and four as invasive lobular carcinomas.

Broader findings and caveats from the paper: Enriched TCRB sequences shared across patients were found to be mostly commonly generated sequences that were unlikely to play an important role in the tumor microenvironment. Compared with adjacent normal breast tissue, tumors had higher clonality and around 2.5-fold greater T cell density. Repertoires from blood and normal breast were more alike than repertoires from blood and tumor, and in about 90% of the 16 patients, comparing each tissue with blood separated tumor from normal. Chain pairing and functional markers such as CD4, CD8 and FOXP3 were not captured by bulk genomic DNA sequencing of unsorted cells. The small cohort size prevented analysis by tumor subtype.

Every sample was amplified as two independent genomic DNA replicates, using approximately 0.5 ug for blood and around 1.5 ug for tumor or normal breast. Following the manufacturer's instructions, the ImmunoSeq Intro kit was used to carry out TCRB sequencing on genomic DNA. The multiplex PCR ran for about 31 cycles using proprietary primers and spike-in control sequences for absolute quantification. An 87-bp fragment spanning the CDR3 and flanking V and J genes was sequenced with single-end 150-bp reads. Each lane of an Illumina MiSeq using version 3.0 chemistry carried seven multiplexed samples, with two replicates per sample. Turning to the authors' computational methods: Raw data were processed with the vendor's proprietary pipeline, and both replicates were merged into a single result per sample. A clonotype was defined as productive rearrangements that share the same V-gene family, CDR3 amino acid sequence and J-gene segment. Clonality was calculated as 1 minus the normalized Shannon entropy (Pielou evenness) of TCRB abundances. To estimate T cell density, the total number of templates was divided by the number of input cells, which was inferred from the amount of DNA input. Recon with default parameters was used to estimate total repertoire diversity and clonality. A clonotype counted as tumor-enriched if its abundance in tumor exceeded 0.1% and was at least 32-fold higher than its abundance in normal breast. The table comes from immuneACCESS by way of TCRdb, which keeps in-frame sequences with V and J called. Part of the clones is missing from these tables; in studies checked, under half for an unresolved V gene and the rest for unknown reasons. V and J calls and clone size are copied from that table; D and trimming were computed from the DNA. This sample is represented by around 14,000 clones; approximately 88% of them were singletons. The ten largest clones capture 4.9% of the sample.

Taken from roughly 2-4 cm away from the tumor, the adjacent normal breast tissue was rinsed with PBS and kept in prechilled RNAlater. Normal breast tissue often required 100-300 mg of tissue for sufficient DNA because of high lipid content and low cell density. The study profiled bulk TCR beta-chain repertoires in matched peripheral blood, tumor and adjacent normal breast tissue taken from approximately 15 patients with early-stage breast cancer. The Qiagen AllPrep DNA/RNA Mini kit was used to extract genomic DNA. From the cysteine through the phenylalanine, the CDR3 covers 13 amino acids. Of the read, only the CDR3 DNA is kept; its 39 bases are in frame from base 1. The junction shows trimming of 3 bases on V and 0 bases on J, plus 5 bases between the germline ends. Based on the germline V gene, the CDR1 and CDR2 sequences are SGHNT and YENEEA.

Sequencing used normal breast tissue next to the tumor. The receptor comes from a person aged 25 to 45 with breast cancer. In this chain, TRBV11-3 is recombined with TRBJ1-1, with no confident D gene call. The CDR3 reads as follows: CASSLTLNTEAFF. The nucleotide sequence is TGTGCCAGCAGCTTGACTTTGAACACTGAAGCTTTCTTT.